The following is a T cell receptor beta chain sequence with its context. The antigen this receptor binds is unknown. Base qualities are not provided; no much larger clone lies one nucleotide away. These data come from a study of T cell changes during pregnancy in multiple sclerosis (dated by TCRdb to about 2019). About the investigation overall: The study looked at changes in the T cell repertoire across pregnancy in women with multiple sclerosis.

V is pruned by 4 bases and J by 3 bases, leaving 5 bases of the junction without a gene match. Based on the germline V gene, the CDR1 and CDR2 sequences are SGHRS and YFSETQ. The CDR3 runs 15 residues from the cysteine to the phenylalanine. Kept here is only the CDR3 DNA, which spans 45 bases and is read in frame from base 1. Library construction relied on the immunoSEQ multiplex PCR assay. The immuneACCESS repertoire file appears here via TCRdb, limited to in-frame rearrangements. These files lack a portion of the clones; in checked studies, under half of the deficit traces to unresolved V genes, and the cause of the others is not known. In all, the sample holds roughly 73,000 clones, and just over 90% of those were seen once. Clones ranked in the top ten supply approximately 2% of the sample.

The rearrangement joined TRBV5-1 to TRBJ2-7; TRBD1 agrees with 12 junctional bases. The sample consisted of peripheral blood, taken in the second trimester of pregnancy. The receptor comes from a female donor in good health, enrolled as a control in a pregnancy study. The DNA sequence is TGCGCCAGCAGCGTCGGGACAGGGGGCTTCTACGAGCAGTACTTC. This is translated as CASSVGTGGFYEQYF. Joined to the reference TRBV5-1 and TRBJ2-7 proteins, this CDR3 gives the full variable domain: KAGVTQTPRYLIKTRGQQVTLSCSPISGHRSVSWYQQTPGQGLQFLFEYFSETQRNKGNFPGRFSGRQFSNSRSEMNVSTLELGDSALYLCASSVGTGGFYEQYFGPGTRLTVT.